The rows below give T cell receptor beta chains drawn from one sample of a study of blood T cell repertoires in COVID-19. Assay used: immunoSEQ multiplex PCR; TCRdb lists only in-frame clones, some missing. The sample contains 270,000 or so clones, approximately 81% of which appear only once. The sample consisted of peripheral blood. All receptors derive from a woman between 18 and 29 years old with acute or convalescent COVID-19. Each CDR3 is given without its conserved first and last residue. Each record gives: V gene, J gene, CDR3 protein.

>TRBV7-2|TRBJ1-4
ASSDRGSEEKLF
>TRBV10-3|TRBJ1-6
AISGSGRGSPLH
>TRBV6-1|TRBJ1-5
ASSGTGVGSGNQPQH
>TRBV6-5|TRBJ1-1
ASRIETGGGTEAF
>TRBV28|TRBJ2-1
ASRPDFNEQF
>TRBV19|TRBJ1-1
ASRSPGTGGTEAF
>TRBV21-1|TRBJ2-1
ASSKERSGRARGKREQF
>TRBV11-2|TRBJ2-4
ASSLGQGSIQY
>TRBV25-1|TRBJ2-5
ASSSPTRVRQETQY
>TRBV6-5|TRBJ2-1
ASSYGIEGWDNEQF
>TRBV11-2|TRBJ1-3
ASSLNSGSGNTIY
>TRBV7-9|TRBJ1-1
ASSLEQLNTEAF
>TRBV27|TRBJ2-4
ASLPRQGSGLAKNIQY
>TRBV10-3|TRBJ2-1
ATETSGVTEQF
>TRBV11-2|TRBJ2-1
ASSLFLQGKGNEQF
>TRBV24-1|TRBJ2-2
ATSRGNTGELF
>TRBV6-5|TRBJ1-1
ASSYSPGNTEAF
>TRBV4-3|TRBJ1-4
ASSQGRTGTGDEKLF
>TRBV9|TRBJ1-5
ASSVEGSSNQPQH
>TRBV6-6|TRBJ2-1
ASSYVLNEQF
>TRBV7-2|TRBJ1-2
ASRSTGINYGYT
>TRBV5-1|TRBJ2-7
ASSPDREQY
>TRBV27|TRBJ2-1
ASSSRWTSGIRHEQF
>TRBV20-1|TRBJ2-1
SARKESGQF
>TRBV28|TRBJ1-5
ASSLGADQPQH
>TRBV2|TRBJ2-5
ASQADQETQY
>TRBV7-9|TRBJ2-1
ASSSPDRGRQF